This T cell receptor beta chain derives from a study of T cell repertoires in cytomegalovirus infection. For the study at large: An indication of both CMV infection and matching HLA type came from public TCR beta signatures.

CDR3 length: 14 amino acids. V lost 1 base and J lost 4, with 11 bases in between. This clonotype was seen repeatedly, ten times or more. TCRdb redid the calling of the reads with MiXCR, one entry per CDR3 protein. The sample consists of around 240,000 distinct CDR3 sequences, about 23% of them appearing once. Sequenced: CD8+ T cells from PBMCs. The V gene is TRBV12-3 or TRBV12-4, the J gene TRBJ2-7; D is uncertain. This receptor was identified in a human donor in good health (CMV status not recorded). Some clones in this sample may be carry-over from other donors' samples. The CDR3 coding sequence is TGTGCCAGCAGTTTAGTAGGAGACGCTTACGAGCAGTACTTC. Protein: CASSLVGDAYEQYF.